Listed here is a single TCR beta chain. Its antigen is undetermined. Sequencing templates came from extracted RNA that was reverse transcribed into cDNA. Sequenced by immunoSEQ multiplex PCR; TCRdb stores in-frame clones only, minus some. The sample records 150,000 or so clones, around 49% being singletons. This CDR3 comprises 16 residues. With 2 bases clipped from V and 5 bases from J, the junction kept 7 bases outside the gene matches. The V gene's germline CDR1 is GTSNPN and CDR2 SVGIG (reference sequence). The data originate from a study of CD8+ T cells in alopecia areata. Study at large: The study gave treated patients oral tofacitinib at 5 to 10 mg twice daily.

Overall study findings and caveats: Normal-skin resident alphabeta T cells also appear among scalp sample sequences.

Collection of lesional scalp punch biopsies and peripheral blood was performed in alopecia areata patients. The material was CD8+ T cells sorted from blood, obtained at week 0. The source of this sequence is a human donor with alopecia areata. The rearrangement links TRBV30 to TRBJ2-5, with 14 bases matching TRBD2. The DNA of the CDR3 is TGTGCCTGGAGTCTGACTAGCGGGGGGGCCTATGAGACCCAGTACTTC. Translated, it gives CAWSLTSGGAYETQYF.